What follows are 23 T cell receptor beta chains derived from one specimen sequenced in a study of T cells in Graves' hyperthyroidism and ophthalmopathy. Amplified TCR beta CDR3 regions derived from RNA transcripts. In the first-round RT-PCR of the TCR CDR3, the HTBI primer set was used. TCRdb independently ran MiXCR on the multiplex PCR reads; one entry per CDR3 protein. The table has roughly 380,000 distinct CDR3 sequences, around 13% seen once. Sequenced: blood. The receptors stem from a woman between 55 and 75 years old with Graves' hyperthyroidism.

This clonotype was seen many times. The rearrangement uses TRBV2 and TRBJ2-3; 8 bases map to TRBD2. CDR3 length: 15 residues. Germline CDR1 and CDR2: SNHLY and FYNNEI. The V segment lost 7 bases and the J segment 0 bases; nucleotides outside the gene matches: 6. The CDR3 loop reads CASIERETSTDTQYF. CDR3 DNA: TGTGCCAGCATCGAGCGGGAGACAAGCACAGATACGCAGTATTTT.

The gene calls are TRBV3-1 and TRBJ1-6; D is unresolved. CDR3 length equals 15 residues. The V and J ends lost 3 bases and 0 bases respectively, with 6 bases between them. Germline V CDR1 and CDR2: LGHDT, YNNKEL (reference sequence). CDR3 loop: CASSQTFSYNSPLHF. The CDR3 DNA sequence: TGTGCCAGCAGCCAGACCTTCTCCTATAATTCACCCCTCCACTTT.

J is TRBJ1-1 and V is TRBV6-1; the D is unclear. V lost 7 bases and J lost 1, with 13 bases in between. CDR1 and CDR2 from the germline V gene are MNHNS and SASEGT. The CDR3 has 14 residues. CDR3 region: CASTRGIPNTEAFF. CDR3 nucleotides: TGTGCCAGCACCAGAGGGATCCCGAACACTGAAGCTTTCTTT.

At least ten counts were recorded for this clonotype. The chain is built from TRBV29-1 and TRBJ2-1; the match to TRBD1 covers 11 bases. The CDR3 contains 14 residues. Germline V gene data show CDR1 as SQVTM and CDR2 as ANQGSEA. V dropped 6 bases and J dropped 2; count of bases not matched to a gene: 3. This CDR3 reads CSVAGQGAYNEQFF. Here the CDR3 DNA reads TGCAGCGTAGCGGGACAGGGGGCCTACAATGAGCAGTTCTTC.

The genes are TRBV20-1 and TRBJ2-7, with 10 bases that match TRBD2. J lost 0 bases, V lost 1 base, and 3 bases had no gene match. Per germline, CDR1 DFQATT and CDR2 SNEGSKA (reference sequence). This CDR3 region has 15 residues. The CDR3 DNA reads as TGCAGTGCTAGAGGGGAGCGGGAGGGCTCCTACGAGCAGTACTTC. Translation: CSARGEREGSYEQYF.

V and J are TRBV12-3 or TRBV12-4 and TRBJ2-1, with unresolved D. V lost 6 bases, J lost 1 base, and 13 bases lay in between. This CDR3 contains 15 residues. CDR3 bases: TGTGCCAGCAGCTCTCTAGTTCAATCCTACAATGAGCAGTTCTTC. This translates into CASSSLVQSYNEQFF.

There are many counts of this clonotype. V usage is TRBV27 and J usage is TRBJ1-1; D is ambiguous. Trimming left V 5 bases short and J 1 base short, with 8 bases between. The CDR3 has 13 amino acids. Germline V lookup: CDR1 MNHEY, CDR2 SMNVEV (reference sequence). CDR3 DNA: TGTGCCAGCAGTCTAAGACCGAACACTGAAGCTTTCTTT. This codes for CASSLRPNTEAFF.

As regards this clonotype: A much larger clone differs by one base, so this may be a read error. V usage is TRBV3-1 and J usage is TRBJ2-3, with D tentatively TRBD2 (6 bases). Per the germline V gene, CDR1 is LGHDT and CDR2 is YNNKEL (reference sequence). The CDR3 consists of 14 residues. CDR3 region: CASSPSASTDAQYF. Written as DNA, the CDR3 is TGTGCCAGCAGCCCTAGCGCTAGCACAGATGCGCAGTATTTT.

This clonotype showed up many times. The chain is built from TRBV6-1 and TRBJ1-1; D is perhaps TRBD1 (5 bases). The CDR3 is 16 amino acids. The V and J ends lost 2 bases and 11 bases respectively, with 24 bases between them. The V gene's germline CDR1 is MNHNS and CDR2 SASEGT. DNA for the CDR3: TGTGCCAGCAGTGAATTTTATAGTGGTCCTGGGGGACGGGCTTTCTTT. This translates into CASSEFYSGPGGRAFF.

This clonotype has a handful of counts. This sequence joins TRBV6-1 and TRBJ2-1; 8 positions agree with TRBD2. Germline CDR1 is MNHNS and CDR2 is SASEGT. This CDR3 has 14 residues. J was trimmed by 1 base and V by 7 bases; bases with no gene match: 3. The CDR3 DNA follows: TGTGCCAGCAAAGCGGGGGATTCCTACAATGAGCAGTTCTTC. It translates to CASKAGDSYNEQFF.

This clonotype was counted many times. The chain is built from TRBV30 and TRBJ2-1, with TRBD2 identical over 9 bases. The germline V gene has CDR1 GTSNPN and CDR2 SVGIG (reference sequence). V lost 2 bases and J lost 7; bases outside the gene matches: 3. The CDR3 covers 13 residues. As DNA, the CDR3 is TGTGCCTGGAGTAGACTAGCGGCGAATGAGCAGTTCTTC. This codes for CAWSRLAANEQFF.

This sequence joins TRBV9 and TRBJ2-7; D unclear. CDR1 is SGDLS, CDR2 YYNGEE, per germline. This CDR3 is 12 amino acids long. The V and J ends lost 0 bases and 4 bases respectively, with 5 bases between them. The CDR3 loop reads CASSVDGYEQYF. Written as DNA, the CDR3 is TGTGCCAGCAGCGTAGATGGATACGAGCAGTACTTC.

This clonotype came up many times. V and J are TRBV5-5 and TRBJ2-7, with D perhaps assigned TRBD1 or TRBD2 (9 bases each). CDR3 length: 18 residues. V shed 2 bases and J shed 2 bases, with 23 bases lying between them. Germline V gene sequence: CDR1 SGHKS, CDR2 YYEKEE (reference sequence). The DNA for the CDR3 is TGTGCCAGCAGCTTTAGGGACAGGGCTGGCGGGAGGGCCTACGAGCAGTACTTC. This sequence encodes CASSFRDRAGGRAYEQYF.

The gene calls are TRBV6-1 and TRBJ1-5; 9 bases are a match to TRBD1. CDR3 size: 13 residues. In germline, CDR1 is MNHNS, CDR2 SASEGT. The V and J ends lost 8 bases and 7 bases, in that order; junction bases with no gene match: 6. CDR3 loop: CASGRTGDQPQHF. In nucleotides, the CDR3 is TGTGCCAGCGGTCGGACAGGGGACCAGCCCCAGCATTTT.

This chain links TRBV29-1 with TRBJ2-7; 11 bases are a match to TRBD1. The germline V gene encodes CDR1 SQVTM and CDR2 ANQGSEA. The junction had 6 bases not matched to a gene; V was cut back by 1 base and J by 1 base. This CDR3 comprises 16 residues. CDR3 in amino acids: CSVEVRDRGRSYEQYF. CDR3 in DNA: TGCAGCGTTGAAGTTAGGGACAGGGGGAGATCCTACGAGCAGTACTTC.

This clonotype has ten or more counts. The V call is TRBV6-1, the J call TRBJ2-5; 13 positions agree with TRBD2. The CDR3 extends over 15 amino acids. After removal of 6 bases from V and 1 base from J, the junction contained 2 bases not matched to a gene. Germline V gene data show CDR1 as MNHNS and CDR2 as SASEGT. The CDR3 spells CASRTSGRVQETQYF. The CDR3 region has the DNA TGTGCCAGCAGAACTAGCGGGAGGGTCCAAGAGACCCAGTACTTC.

The table lists this clonotype with many counts. This rearrangement joins TRBV30 to TRBJ2-3; 11 bases map to TRBD2. Germline assignment: CDR1 GTSNPN and CDR2 SVGIG (reference sequence). V lost 1 base to trimming and J lost 0 bases; unmatched junction nucleotides: 0. This CDR3 comprises 15 residues. This CDR3 is CAWSGTSGSTDTQYF. The CDR3, as DNA: TGTGCCTGGAGTGGGACTAGCGGGAGCACAGATACGCAGTATTTT.

This clonotype was seen ten or more times. This chain's CDR3 is CATSDATRAGVDEQYF. Written as DNA, the CDR3 is TGTGCCACCAGTGATGCGACCCGGGCGGGAGTGGACGAGCAGTACTTC. The chain links TRBV24-1 to TRBJ2-7; TRBD2 matches 7 bases. CDR1 is KGHDR and CDR2 is SFDVKD in the germline V gene. With 3 bases clipped from V and 5 bases from J, the junction kept 12 bases outside the gene matches. CDR3 length equals 16 residues.

This clonotype occurred many times. The rearrangement links TRBV20-1 to TRBJ1-1; 7 bases fit TRBD1. V lost 5 bases to trimming and J lost 1 base; unmatched junction nucleotides: 4. The CDR3 extends over 13 amino acids. Per the germline V gene, CDR1 is DFQATT and CDR2 is SNEGSKA (reference sequence). CDR3 in DNA: TGCAGTGCTGAGGACAGGCCGAACACTGAAGCTTTCTTT. This codes for CSAEDRPNTEAFF.

This clonotype has ten or more counts. The chain recombines TRBV7-3 with TRBJ2-5; D is possibly TRBD2 (5 bases). This CDR3 region has 14 residues. The V end lost 4 bases, the J end lost 1 base, and 10 bases lay between the germline ends. CDR1 is SGHTA, CDR2 FQGTGA, per germline. The CDR3 region is CASSSDGLQETQYF. CDR3 DNA sequence: TGTGCCAGCAGCTCGGACGGACTCCAAGAGACCCAGTACTTC.

As regards this clonotype: With a much larger clone just one base away, this may be a read error. The J gene is TRBJ2-7, the V gene TRBV20-1, with TRBD2 matching over 11 bases. Unmatched junction bases numbered 1, after V lost 3 bases and J lost 3 bases. CDR1 and CDR2 from the germline V gene are DFQATT and SNEGSKA (reference sequence). This CDR3 is built from 13 residues. The CDR3 DNA reads as TGCAGTGCTAGCCTAGCGGGAGGCTACGAGCAGTACTTC. Amino acid sequence: CSASLAGGYEQYF.

This clonotype was counted at least ten times. This sequence joins TRBV20-1 and TRBJ2-3; D is uncertain. The CDR3 contains 13 residues. Trimming removed 2 bases from V and 6 bases from J, with 12 bases in between. Germline CDR1 is DFQATT and CDR2 is SNEGSKA (reference sequence). Here the CDR3 reads CSARLSLRDTQYF. As DNA, the CDR3 is TGCAGTGCTAGATTGAGCCTCCGGGATACGCAGTATTTT.

This rearrangement joins TRBV12-3 or TRBV12-4 to TRBJ2-6, with TRBD1 as a possible D gene (6 bases). The CDR3 runs to 15 residues. Deletions cut 8 bases from V and 2 bases from J, with 13 bases between. CDR3 region: CASRRGFPGANVLTF. CDR3 in DNA: TGTGCCAGCCGAAGGGGGTTTCCTGGGGCCAACGTCCTGACTTTC.